These 25 T cell receptor beta chains were sequenced from one sample in a study of cytomegalovirus exposure and HLA in healthy donors. PCR primers comprised 60 Vbeta and 13 Jbeta primers. Clones were sequenced by immunoSEQ multiplex PCR, and TCRdb holds only the in-frame ones, with some missing. Of around 130,000 clones in the sample, about three quarters were seen once. Source material: PBMCs. The source of these receptors is a woman aged 18-29 years in good health and CMV-seronegative.

The chain links TRBV5-1 to TRBJ1-1, with 8 positions matching TRBD1. The ends lost 4 bases at V and 4 bases at J; junction bases unmatched: 9. Germline assignment: CDR1 SGHRS and CDR2 YFSETQ. The length of the CDR3 is 15 residues. The CDR3 nucleotides are TGCGCCAGCAGCCCTGAGACAGGGGTTAGCACTGAAGCTTTCTTT. Its protein product is CASSPETGVSTEAFF.

The chain is built from TRBV29-1 and TRBJ2-2, with 9 nucleotides matching TRBD1. The CDR3 is 15 amino acids. V was pared by 3 bases and J by 4 bases, with 6 bases of the junction left unmatched. The germline V gene has CDR1 SQVTM and CDR2 ANQGSEA. CDR3 nucleotides: TGCAGCGTTGATTCGGGACAGGGAGGCACCGGGGAGCTGTTTTTT. Amino acids: CSVDSGQGGTGELFF.

The CDR3 coding sequence is TGTGCTAGTGGTTTGGTCAGCGGGGAGCAGTTCTTC. Its translation is CASGLVSGEQFF. The rearrangement joins TRBV12-5 to TRBJ2-1; D is perhaps TRBD2 (6 bases). This CDR3 has 12 amino acids. CDR1 and CDR2 from the germline V gene are LGHNT and FRNRAP. V dropped 0 bases and J dropped 10 bases, with 7 bases sitting between them.

The chain recombines TRBV6-1 with TRBJ2-1, with 11 bases matching TRBD2. Trimming removed 10 bases from V and 6 bases from J; junction bases left unmatched: 5. Germline V CDR1 and CDR2: MNHNS, SASEGT. The CDR3 is 13 residues long. CDR3 protein: CAILAGVSNEQFF. The CDR3 bases are TGTGCCATACTAGCGGGAGTCTCCAATGAGCAGTTCTTC.

The rearrangement joins TRBV28 to TRBJ2-3; 13 bases line up with TRBD2. The CDR3 runs to 16 residues. Germline CDR1 reads MDHEN; CDR2 reads SYDVKM. The trim removed 4 bases at V and 5 bases at J, leaving 6 bases unmatched. The DNA of the CDR3 is TGTGCCAGCAGTTCTCGGACTAGCGGGAGTGTAGATACGCAGTATTTT. This translates into CASSSRTSGSVDTQYF.

The rearrangement uses TRBV2 and TRBJ2-2; unclear D gene. CDR3 size: 13 residues. V was shortened by 8 bases and J by 7 bases, with 14 bases between the two germline ends. Per the germline V gene, CDR1 is SNHLY and CDR2 is FYNNEI. The CDR3 spells CASGPESDGELFF. As DNA, the CDR3 is TGTGCCAGCGGGCCCGAGTCGGACGGGGAGCTGTTTTTT. Complete variable domain (other parts from reference TRBV2 and TRBJ2-2): EPEVTQTPSHQVTQMGQEVILRCVPISNHLYFYWYRQILGQKVEFLVSFYNNEISEKSEIFDDQFSVERPDGSNFTLKIRSTKLEDSAMYFCASGPESDGELFFGEGSRLTVL.

The chain employs TRBV7-9 and TRBJ2-1; no clear D. V was cut by 2 bases and J by 7 bases, with 6 bases left in between. Germline V gene data show CDR1 as SEHNR and CDR2 as FQNEAQ (reference sequence). This CDR3 has 12 residues. In DNA form, the CDR3 reads TGTGCCAGCAGCTTATCTAGAAATGAGCAGTTCTTC. Protein product: CASSLSRNEQFF. Looking up the rest from reference TRBV7-9 and TRBJ2-1 gives the full variable domain: DTGVSQNPRHKITKRGQNVTFRCDPISEHNRLYWYRQTLGQGPEFLTYFQNEAQLEKSRLLSDRFSAERPKGSFSTLEIQRTEQGDSAMYLCASSLSRNEQFFGPGTRLTVL.

In this sample, this clone turned up a few times. The V gene is TRBV5-1, the J gene TRBJ2-1; 13 bases agree with TRBD2. This CDR3 has 14 residues. Germline-derived CDR1 and CDR2 are SGHRS and YFSETQ. J was trimmed by 8 bases and V by 1 base; bases with no gene match: 0. The CDR3 is CASSLTSGRDEQFF. In DNA form, the CDR3 reads TGCGCCAGCAGCTTGACTAGCGGGAGGGATGAGCAGTTCTTC.

The rearrangement joins TRBV30 to TRBJ2-7, with TRBD2 matching 9 bases. Germline V gives CDR1 GTSNPN, CDR2 SVGIG (reference sequence). The CDR3 length is 16 residues. Trimming cost V 0 bases and J 6 bases; bases outside gene matches: 12. In nucleotides, the CDR3 is TGTGCCTGGAGTGTAAAGGGCCTAGCGGGACTGTTCGAGCAGTACTTC. Translation: CAWSVKGLAGLFEQYF.

This chain uses TRBV4-1 with TRBJ2-7, with TRBD2 matching 12 bases. The V gene end was trimmed by 0 bases and the J gene end by 0 bases; junction bases not matched to a gene: 6. There are 18 residues in the CDR3. Germline CDR1 MGHRA, CDR2 YSYEKL. This chain's CDR3 is CASSQDPGLAGSSYEQYF. CDR3 coding DNA: TGCGCCAGCAGCCAAGACCCGGGACTAGCGGGTAGCTCCTACGAGCAGTACTTC.

The J gene is TRBJ1-1, the V gene TRBV27; the D is unclear. V was trimmed by 5 bases and J by 0 bases, leaving 13 bases between them. This CDR3 region has 15 residues. The germline V gene has CDR1 MNHEY and CDR2 SMNVEV (reference sequence). In nucleotides, the CDR3 is TGTGCCAGCAGTCCCCGACTGAGCATGAACACTGAAGCTTTCTTT. It codes for CASSPRLSMNTEAFF.

For this clone: Other DNA sequences in this specimen translate into the identical CDR3. The rearrangement joins TRBV5-1 to TRBJ2-5; 7 bases match TRBD1. V shed 0 bases and J 3 bases; nucleotides not matched to a gene: 8. Looked up from germline, CDR1 is SGHRS and CDR2 is YFSETQ. This CDR3 is built from 16 residues. CDR3 protein: CASSLGYRGSEETQYF. The CDR3 nucleotides are TGCGCCAGCAGCTTGGGCTACAGGGGATCGGAAGAGACCCAGTACTTC.

This clone occurred once. At one end the junction does not follow the germline gene, possibly because of a read error. The chain uses TRBV4-1 and TRBJ1-5; no definite D call. The CDR3 has 13 residues. Germline V gene data show CDR1 as MGHRA and CDR2 as YSYEKL. CDR3 sequence reads: CASSQVSDQPQHF. CDR3 sequence (DNA): TGCGCCAGCAGCCAGGTTAGCGATCAGCCCCAGCATTTT.

The chain couples TRBV30 to TRBJ2-5; no clear D gene. This CDR3 has 11 residues. Between the trimmed V and J ends, which lost 4 bases and 4 bases, there was a span of 7 bases. Germline V CDR1 and CDR2: GTSNPN, SVGIG (reference sequence). The CDR3 loop is CAWTSGETQYF. The CDR3 DNA sequence: TGTGCCTGGACCAGTGGAGAGACCCAGTACTTC.

The chain is built from TRBV5-4 and TRBJ2-3, with 14 nucleotides matching TRBD2. The CDR3 is 16 amino acids. Germline CDR1 is SGHNT and CDR2 is YYREEE (reference sequence). V shed 0 bases and J 5 bases; nucleotides not matched to a gene: 2. CDR3 nucleotide sequence: TGTGCCAGCAGCTTGGGGGGACTAGCGGGAGTAGATACGCAGTATTTT. This translates into CASSLGGLAGVDTQYF.

This clone showed up just a few times. This chain joins TRBV4-2 and TRBJ2-2; D might be TRBD2 (7 bases). Trimming removed 1 base from V and 6 bases from J, with 12 bases in between. Germline CDR1 is LGHNA and CDR2 is YNFKEQ. The CDR3 length is 15 residues. CDR3 DNA: TGTGCCAGCAGCCAAGGGATCGGGGGGCCCGGGGAGCTGTTTTTT. It codes for CASSQGIGGPGELFF.

The sample holds one count of this clone. The J gene is TRBJ2-1, the V gene TRBV4-2, with 8 nucleotides matching TRBD2. The V gene's germline CDR1 is LGHNA and CDR2 YNFKEQ. There are 17 residues in the CDR3. V dropped 1 base and J dropped 4; count of bases not matched to a gene: 9. DNA for the CDR3: TGTGCCAGCAGCCAAGTCCTTGGGCCGGGGGGGTACAATGAGCAGTTCTTC. Its translation: CASSQVLGPGGYNEQFF.

There are a few counts of this clone. The rearrangement links TRBV27 to TRBJ1-1; D is possibly TRBD1 (5 bases). The CDR3 sequence is 13 residues long. Germline-derived CDR1 and CDR2 are MNHEY and SMNVEV (reference sequence). With 2 bases removed from V and 1 base from J, the gap between germline ends came to 5 bases. Written as DNA, the CDR3 is TGTGCCAGCAGTTTAACAGGGAACACTGAAGCTTTCTTT. Translating gives CASSLTGNTEAFF.

The chain uses TRBV5-1 and TRBJ2-7; weak D call: TRBD2 (5 bases). The CDR3 is made up of 13 amino acids. Trimming shortened V by 6 bases and J by 2 bases, and 12 bases separated the two germline ends. Germline V lookup: CDR1 SGHRS, CDR2 YFSETQ. The DNA for the CDR3 is TGCGCCAGCACCCGGAGCGGAACCTACGAGCAGTACTTC. Its translation is CASTRSGTYEQYF.

The genes are TRBV7-9 and TRBJ2-7, with D tentatively TRBD2 (6 bases). Germline V gene sequence: CDR1 SEHNR, CDR2 FQNEAQ (reference sequence). Trimming shortened V by 5 bases and J by 3 bases, and 20 bases separated the two germline ends. The CDR3 has 16 amino acids. The CDR3 nucleotides read TGTGCCAGCAGCGATCCTGCCGGGACTCATATCTACGAGCAGTACTTC. This encodes CASSDPAGTHIYEQYF. Full variable domain (rest looked up from reference TRBV7-9 and TRBJ2-7): DTGVSQNPRHKITKRGQNVTFRCDPISEHNRLYWYRQTLGQGPEFLTYFQNEAQLEKSRLLSDRFSAERPKGSFSTLEIQRTEQGDSAMYLCASSDPAGTHIYEQYFGPGTRLTVT.

The chain uses TRBV19 and TRBJ1-1, with D unresolved. Germline CDR1 LNHDA, CDR2 SQIVND (reference sequence). The V end was cut by 3 bases, the J end by 2 bases, with 4 bases between. The CDR3 has 12 amino acids. The CDR3 spells CASSIPNTEAFF. CDR3 in DNA: TGTGCCAGTAGTATCCCAAACACTGAAGCTTTCTTT. The variable domain in full, completed from reference TRBV19 and TRBJ1-1, reads DGGITQSPKYLFRKEGQNVTLSCEQNLNHDAMYWYRQDPGQGLRLIYYSQIVNDFQKGDIAEGYSVSREKKESFPLTVTSAQKNPTAFYLCASSIPNTEAFFGQGTRLTVV.

The J gene is TRBJ1-2, the V gene TRBV2, with TRBD1 identical over 7 bases. Germline CDR1 and CDR2: SNHLY and FYNNEI. V lost 0 bases, J lost 1 base, and 8 bases stayed unmatched. CDR3 length equals 17 residues. The CDR3 DNA is TGTGCCAGCAGTGAAGCGCTTCTGGGGGACAGTAACTATGGCTACACCTTC. Encoded protein: CASSEALLGDSNYGYTF.

This chain joins TRBV19 and TRBJ1-1; 7 positions agree with TRBD1. The CDR3 covers 13 residues. V lost 5 bases to trimming and J lost 3 bases; unmatched junction nucleotides: 3. Per germline, CDR1 LNHDA and CDR2 SQIVND (reference sequence). CDR3 in DNA: TGTGCCAGTAGTGAGGGGGCGGACACTGAAGCTTTCTTT. As protein: CASSEGADTEAFF.

This chain joins TRBV5-1 and TRBJ1-2, with TRBD1 matching over 9 bases. The ends lost 0 bases at V and 5 bases at J; junction bases unmatched: 11. The CDR3 sequence is 17 residues long. Germline values: CDR1 SGHRS, CDR2 YFSETQ. CDR3 in amino acids: CASSLAPTLGQGYGYTF. DNA for the CDR3: TGCGCCAGCAGCTTGGCCCCCACCCTGGGACAGGGATATGGCTACACCTTC.

The J gene is TRBJ1-1, the V gene TRBV4-2, with no clear D. Trimming took off 1 base at V and 5 bases at J, with 11 bases between the two ends. This CDR3 has 14 amino acids. CDR1 and CDR2 (germline): LGHNA, YNFKEQ. CDR3 amino acids: CASSQVEAVTEAFF. CDR3 nucleotide sequence: TGTGCCAGCAGCCAAGTTGAAGCGGTGACTGAAGCTTTCTTT.